This T cell receptor beta chain was sequenced for a study of cytomegalovirus exposure and HLA in healthy donors. 13 Jbeta primers and 60 Vbeta primers were used for the PCR. Repertoires were generated with immunoSEQ multiplex PCR, while TCRdb's copy carries only in-frame clones and drops some. The table records 150,000 or so clones, approximately 81% of them present only once. Of note for this clone: Its antigen is undetermined.

Study results and limitations: In an earlier analysis, about 87% or about 30%: the productive usage of most TCR beta V segments.

This CDR3 spans 13 amino acids. Trimming removed 0 bases from V and 6 bases from J, with 10 bases in between. The germline CDR1 and CDR2 sequences are SGHTS and YDEGEE. The chain couples TRBV5-8 to TRBJ2-7; no clear D. The sample taken for sequencing was PBMCs. The TCR was taken from a young man in good health and CMV-seronegative. The CDR3 loop reads CASSLGGSGEQYF. In DNA, the CDR3 is TGTGCCAGCAGCTTGGGCGGCTCGGGCGAGCAGTACTTC.